This T cell receptor beta chain comes out of a study of graft-versus-host responses after intestinal transplantation. Study information: Recipients had multivisceral, liver-intestinal, or isolated intestinal transplants. Every recipient underwent anti-thymocyte globulin induction, then tacrolimus and steroids for two to four years. Broader study findings: GvH clone levels peaked in circulation, and this peak was associated with early post-transplant HvG declines. High graft-versus-host to host-versus-graft T cell clonal ratios marked allografts of patients with graft-donor macrochimerism.

The V end was cut by 3 bases, the J end by 3 bases, with 12 bases between. The V gene's germline CDR1 is SGHAT and CDR2 FQNNGV. The CDR3 runs to 14 residues. On this clone: The antigen remains undetermined.

Assay: immunoSEQ multiplex PCR; the TCRdb copy retains only in-frame clones and omits some. Among about 98,000 clones listed, under 85% were seen once. This receptor was taken from a human donor who received an intestinal transplant. Sequencing used unstimulated CD8+ T cells sorted from spleen or lymph node cells, obtained before intestinal transplant. This chain joins TRBV11-2 and TRBJ2-7, with a possible D match to TRBD1 (5 bases). In DNA form, the CDR3 reads TGTGCCAGCAGCTTCGGTGCCAGGGTCTACGAGCAGTACTTC. Its translation is CASSFGARVYEQYF.